The source of this TCR beta chain is a study of T cell responses to AZD1222 COVID-19 vaccine. Overall study results and limits: Just a handful of AZD1222 recipients were seropositive at baseline.

Regarding this clone: Its antigen remains unknown.

Germline V gene lookup returns CDR1 LGHDT and CDR2 YNNKEL (reference sequence). V dropped 4 bases and J dropped 2; count of bases not matched to a gene: 9. This CDR3 is 16 amino acids long. Profiling relied on immunoSEQ multiplex PCR, and the TCRdb table lists in-frame clones only, not all of them. The table has about 140,000 clones, roughly 90% seen once. The chain employs TRBV3-1 (or the pseudogene TRBV3-2) and TRBJ2-3; 7 nucleotides agree with TRBD1. The material was peripheral blood, obtained on day 0 of AZD1222 vaccination. The TCR comes from an adult in good health. The CDR3 here is CASSRYGQGVTDTQYF. The CDR3 DNA reads TGTGCCAGCAGCCGATATGGGCAGGGGGTCACAGATACGCAGTATTTT.